This entry lists 13 T cell receptor beta chains sequenced from one sample in a study of beta chain features in type 1 diabetes. Study results and limitations: Type 1 diabetes patients had TCRB CDR3s that were shorter (moderately but significantly so) in all four CD4+ subsets.

Antigen specificity for these receptors is unknown. Expressed TCRB transcripts were sequenced, since all the RNA that had been isolated was reverse transcribed. Here immunoSEQ multiplex PCR was the method, and the copy in TCRdb shows in-frame clones only, minus some. The sample has 150,000 or so clones, around 63% seen once; the top ten hold roughly 0.095%. The sequenced sample was naive CD4+ T cells from blood. Receptor source: a man younger than 40 with type 1 diabetes.

This clone was counted a single time. The CDR3 loop is CASRSGTGAGEQFF. The CDR3 coding sequence is TGTGCCAGCAGATCCGGGACAGGGGCAGGGGAGCAGTTCTTC. The V gene is TRBV6-1, the J gene TRBJ2-1; TRBD1 matches 10 bases. The CDR3 has 14 amino acids. Germline-derived CDR1 and CDR2 are MNHNS and SASEGT. After removal of 6 bases from V and 10 bases from J, the junction contained 9 bases not matched to a gene.

V gene TRBV29-1 combines with J gene TRBJ2-3, with D possibly being TRBD1 or TRBD2 (6 bases each). CDR3 length: 14 amino acids. Per the germline V gene, CDR1 is SQVTM and CDR2 is ANQGSEA. The V gene lost 6 bases and the J gene lost 5 bases, with 18 bases spanning the gap. The chain's CDR3 is CSVWGAGYGDTQYF. Here the CDR3 DNA reads TGCAGCGTCTGGGGGGCCGGTTATGGAGATACGCAGTATTTT.

J is TRBJ1-2 and V is TRBV25-1; D remains unclear. The germline CDR1 and CDR2 sequences are MGHDK and SYGVNS. The length of the CDR3 is 11 residues. V lost 5 bases to trimming and J lost 4 bases, with 5 bases between them. CDR3 residues: CASSSGYGYTF. The CDR3 DNA reads as TGTGCCAGCAGTAGCGGCTATGGCTACACCTTC.

This chain links TRBV29-1 with TRBJ1-1; TRBD1 might be the D (5 bases). The germline CDR1 and CDR2 sequences are SQVTM and ANQGSEA. The CDR3 has 16 amino acids. The V end was cut by 0 bases, the J end by 3 bases, with 17 bases between. CDR3 residues: CSVEDLGSGAYTEAFF. CDR3 sequence (DNA): TGCAGCGTTGAAGATCTAGGGTCCGGGGCGTACACTGAAGCTTTCTTT.

For this clone: At the DNA level, this CDR3 is encoded by other sequences in the same sample as well. The chain employs TRBV7-9 and TRBJ2-3; possible D gene TRBD2, 6 bases. Trimming pared 4 bases from V and 1 base from J, leaving 9 bases between. The CDR3 has 14 amino acids. CDR1 is SEHNR, CDR2 FQNEAQ, per germline (reference sequence). The chain's CDR3 is CASSSSGGTDTQYF. CDR3 nucleotides: TGTGCCAGCAGCTCCTCGGGGGGCACAGATACGCAGTATTTT.

J is TRBJ1-6 and V is TRBV7-2, with a possible D match to TRBD1 (5 bases). Looked up from germline, CDR1 is SGHTA and CDR2 is FQGNSA. Trimming took off 5 bases at V and 7 bases at J, with 15 bases between the two ends. The CDR3 is 15 residues long. The CDR3 sequence is CASSPQGRGNSPLHF. For the CDR3, the DNA is TGTGCCAGCAGCCCCCAGGGCAGAGGCAATTCACCCCTCCACTTT. Drawing the rest from reference TRBV7-2 and TRBJ1-6, the complete variable domain is GAGVSQSPSNKVTEKGKDVELRCDPISGHTALYWYRQSLGQGLEFLIYFQGNSAPDKSGLPSDRFSAERTGGSVSTLTIQRTQQEDSAVYLCASSPQGRGNSPLHFGNGTRLTVT.

This chain joins TRBV4-3 and TRBJ2-1; 7 nucleotides match TRBD1. Germline V CDR1 and CDR2: LGHNA, YSLEER. This CDR3 contains 15 residues. V trimming: 4 bases; J trimming: 2 bases; junction bases outside the gene matches: 5. For the CDR3, the DNA is TGCGCCAGCAGCCTTGGAGACAGGGCCTACAATGAGCAGTTCTTC. It is translated as CASSLGDRAYNEQFF.

This sequence joins TRBV14 and TRBJ2-5, with 7 bases that match TRBD2. The CDR3 runs to 15 residues. The junction had 8 bases not matched to a gene; V was cut back by 5 bases and J by 2 bases. The germline CDR1 and CDR2 sequences are SGHDN and FVKESK. In DNA form, the CDR3 reads TGTGCCAGCAGCTTACGGGACTACTATCAAGAGACCCAGTACTTC. Translation: CASSLRDYYQETQYF.

The CDR3 region is CASSPTSETYNEQFF. CDR3 DNA sequence: TGTGCCAGCAGTCCGACTAGCGAGACCTACAATGAGCAGTTCTTC. The chain uses TRBV28 and TRBJ2-1; 8 bases agree with TRBD2. This CDR3 comprises 15 residues. Unmatched junction bases numbered 5, after V lost 5 bases and J lost 2 bases. Germline lookup yields CDR1 MDHEN and CDR2 SYDVKM. Together with reference TRBV28 and TRBJ2-1, the CDR3 gives the full variable domain: DVKVTQSSRYLVKRTGEKVFLECVQDMDHENMFWYRQDPGLGLRLIYFSYDVKMKEKGDIPEGYSVSREKKERFSLILESASTNQTSMYLCASSPTSETYNEQFFGPGTRLTVL.

Note on this clone: Different DNA sequences within this sample yield the same CDR3. This chain links TRBV18 with TRBJ2-5; no definite D call. CDR1 and CDR2 (germline): KGHSH, LQKENI. The CDR3 covers 11 residues. V was trimmed by 3 bases and J by 3 bases, leaving 2 bases between them. The CDR3 loop reads CASSPEETQYF. The DNA for the CDR3 is TGTGCCAGCTCACCTGAAGAGACCCAGTACTTC.

This chain links TRBV7-9 with TRBJ2-7; 7 bases line up with TRBD1. CDR1 and CDR2 (germline): SEHNR, FQNEAQ (reference sequence). Trimming removed 5 bases from V and 3 bases from J; junction bases left unmatched: 10. This CDR3 spans 15 amino acids. DNA of the CDR3: TGTGCCAGCAGCAGACCATACAGGGGCCTCTACGAGCAGTACTTC. Translation gives CASSRPYRGLYEQYF.

The CDR3 protein is CSVMGGAYEQYF. In nucleotides, the CDR3 is TGCAGCGTTATGGGGGGCGCCTACGAGCAGTACTTC. The chain recombines TRBV29-1 with TRBJ2-7, with D possibly being TRBD1 or TRBD2 (6 bases each). V gave up 5 bases and J gave up 2 bases, with 10 bases separating them. Germline V lookup: CDR1 SQVTM, CDR2 ANQGSEA. This CDR3 has 12 residues.

This chain joins TRBV4-3 and TRBJ2-7; possible D gene TRBD1, 6 bases. Germline loops: CDR1 LGHNA, CDR2 YSLEER. The V end was cut by 1 base, the J end by 9 bases, with 13 bases between. The CDR3 spans 13 residues. CDR3 sequence: CASSQAGGLRQYF. The CDR3 nucleotides are TGCGCCAGCAGCCAAGCTGGGGGCTTAAGGCAGTACTTC.